The T cell receptor beta chain under discussion was sequenced for a study of OX40 agonist ivuxolimab in advanced cancers. Background on the study: Anti-PD-1, anti-PD-L1 or anti-CTLA-4 therapy given earlier was allowed, and approximately 40% had some.

Data came from immunoSEQ multiplex PCR; TCRdb stores just in-frame clones and leaves some out. The sample records around 82,000 clones, more than 70% being singletons. This CDR3 region has 16 residues. The V gene lost 0 bases and the J gene lost 6 bases, with 17 bases spanning the gap. CDR1 MNHEY and CDR2 SVGAGI come from the germline V gene. Source: CD4+ or CD8+ T cells sorted from blood, taken in a trial of the OX40 agonist ivuxolimab. This chain connects TRBV6-5 to TRBJ1-1; perhaps TRBD1 as D (6 bases). The TCR was taken from an adult with an advanced solid tumor such as melanoma, head and neck, liver or kidney cancer. This CDR3 reads CASSYSSGRGGSEAFF. CDR3 sequence (DNA): TGTGCCAGCAGTTACTCGAGCGGCAGGGGAGGCTCTGAAGCTTTCTTT.